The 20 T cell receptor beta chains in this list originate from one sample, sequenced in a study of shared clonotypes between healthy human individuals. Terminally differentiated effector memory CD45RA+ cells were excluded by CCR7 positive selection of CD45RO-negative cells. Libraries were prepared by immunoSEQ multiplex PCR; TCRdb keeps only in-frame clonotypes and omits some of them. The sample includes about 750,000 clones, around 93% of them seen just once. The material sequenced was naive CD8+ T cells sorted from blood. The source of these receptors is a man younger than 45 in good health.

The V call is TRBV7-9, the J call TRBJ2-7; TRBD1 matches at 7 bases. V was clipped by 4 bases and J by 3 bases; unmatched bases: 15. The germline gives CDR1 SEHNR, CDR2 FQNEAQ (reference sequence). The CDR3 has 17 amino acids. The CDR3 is CASSYTRDPTGNYEQYF. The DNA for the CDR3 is TGTGCCAGCAGCTACACACGGGATCCGACAGGGAACTACGAGCAGTACTTC.

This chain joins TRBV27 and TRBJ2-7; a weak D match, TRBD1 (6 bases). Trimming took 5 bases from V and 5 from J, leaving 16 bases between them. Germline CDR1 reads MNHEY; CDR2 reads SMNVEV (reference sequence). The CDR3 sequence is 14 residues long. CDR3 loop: CASSVIGTTDEQYF. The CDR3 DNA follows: TGTGCCAGCAGTGTAATAGGGACAACCGACGAGCAGTACTTC.

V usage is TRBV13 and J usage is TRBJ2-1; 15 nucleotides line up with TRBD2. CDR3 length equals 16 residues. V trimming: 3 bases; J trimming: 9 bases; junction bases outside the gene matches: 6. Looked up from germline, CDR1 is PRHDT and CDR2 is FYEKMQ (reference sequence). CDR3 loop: CASSFPGLAGGGEQFF. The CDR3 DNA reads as TGTGCCAGCAGCTTCCCGGGACTAGCGGGAGGTGGTGAGCAGTTCTTC.

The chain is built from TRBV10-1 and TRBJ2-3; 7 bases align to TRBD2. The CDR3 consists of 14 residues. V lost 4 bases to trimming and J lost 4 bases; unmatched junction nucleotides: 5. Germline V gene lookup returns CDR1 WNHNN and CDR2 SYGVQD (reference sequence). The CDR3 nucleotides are TGCGCCAGCAGTGCCACTAGCGAAGCAGATACGCAGTATTTT. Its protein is CASSATSEADTQYF.

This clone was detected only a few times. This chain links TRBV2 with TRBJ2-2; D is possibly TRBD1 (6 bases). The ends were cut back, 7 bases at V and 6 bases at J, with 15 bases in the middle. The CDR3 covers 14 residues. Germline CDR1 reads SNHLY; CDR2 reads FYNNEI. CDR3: CASKGERLAGELFF. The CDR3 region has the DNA TGTGCCAGCAAGGGGGAACGGTTGGCCGGGGAGCTGTTTTTT.

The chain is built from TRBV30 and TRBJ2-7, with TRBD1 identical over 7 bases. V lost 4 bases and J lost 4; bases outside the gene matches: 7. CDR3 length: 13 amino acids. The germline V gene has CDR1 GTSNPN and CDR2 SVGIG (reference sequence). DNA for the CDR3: TGTGCCTGGACTCCCGGGACAGAGTACGAGCAGTACTTC. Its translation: CAWTPGTEYEQYF.

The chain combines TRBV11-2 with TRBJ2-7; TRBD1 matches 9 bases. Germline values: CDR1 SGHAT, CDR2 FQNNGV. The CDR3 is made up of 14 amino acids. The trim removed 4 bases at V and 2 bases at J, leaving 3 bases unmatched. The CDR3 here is CASSWGQGTYEQYF. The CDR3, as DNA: TGTGCCAGCAGCTGGGGACAGGGAACCTACGAGCAGTACTTC.

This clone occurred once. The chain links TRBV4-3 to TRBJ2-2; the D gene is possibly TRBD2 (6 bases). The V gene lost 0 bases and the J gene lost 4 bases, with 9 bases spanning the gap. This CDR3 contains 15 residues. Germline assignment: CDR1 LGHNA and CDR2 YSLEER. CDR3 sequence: CASSQDLGGTGELFF. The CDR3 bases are TGCGCCAGCAGCCAAGATCTGGGGGGCACCGGGGAGCTGTTTTTT.

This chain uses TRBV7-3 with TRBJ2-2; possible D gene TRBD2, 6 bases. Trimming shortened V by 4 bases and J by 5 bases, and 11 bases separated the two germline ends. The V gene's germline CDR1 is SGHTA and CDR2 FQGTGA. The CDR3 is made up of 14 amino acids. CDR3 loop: CASSYSSATGELFF. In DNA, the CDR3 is TGTGCCAGCAGCTACTCTAGCGCTACCGGGGAGCTGTTTTTT.

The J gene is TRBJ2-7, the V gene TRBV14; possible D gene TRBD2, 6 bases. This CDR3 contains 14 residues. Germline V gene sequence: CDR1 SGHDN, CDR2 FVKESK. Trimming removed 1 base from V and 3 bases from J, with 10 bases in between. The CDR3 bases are TGTGCCAGCAGCCAAGGGGGAGGAAGCTACGAGCAGTACTTC. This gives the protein CASSQGGGSYEQYF.

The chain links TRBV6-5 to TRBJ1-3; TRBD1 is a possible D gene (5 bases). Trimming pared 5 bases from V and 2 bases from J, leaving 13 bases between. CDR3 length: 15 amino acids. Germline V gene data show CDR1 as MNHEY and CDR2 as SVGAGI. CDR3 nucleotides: TGTGCCAGCAGTCCTCAGGGAAGAGCTGGAAACACCATATATTTT. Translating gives CASSPQGRAGNTIYF.

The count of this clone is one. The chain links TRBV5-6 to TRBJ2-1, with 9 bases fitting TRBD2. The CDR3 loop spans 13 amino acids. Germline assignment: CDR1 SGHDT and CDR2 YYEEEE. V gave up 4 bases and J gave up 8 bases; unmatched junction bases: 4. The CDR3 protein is CASSPIAGDEQFF. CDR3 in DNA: TGTGCCAGCAGCCCAATAGCGGGAGATGAGCAGTTCTTC.

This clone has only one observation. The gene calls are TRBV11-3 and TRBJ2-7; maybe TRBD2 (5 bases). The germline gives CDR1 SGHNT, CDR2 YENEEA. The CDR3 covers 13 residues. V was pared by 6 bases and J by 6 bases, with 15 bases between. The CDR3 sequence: CASRRRSETEQYF. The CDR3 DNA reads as TGTGCCAGCAGACGGAGGAGTGAAACCGAGCAGTACTTC.

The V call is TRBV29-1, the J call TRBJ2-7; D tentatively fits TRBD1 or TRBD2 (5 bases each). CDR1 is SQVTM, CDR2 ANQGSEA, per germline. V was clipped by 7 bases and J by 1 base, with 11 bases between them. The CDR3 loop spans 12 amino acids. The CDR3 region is CSDPGPSYEQYF. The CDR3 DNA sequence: TGCAGCGACCCGGGACCTTCCTACGAGCAGTACTTC.

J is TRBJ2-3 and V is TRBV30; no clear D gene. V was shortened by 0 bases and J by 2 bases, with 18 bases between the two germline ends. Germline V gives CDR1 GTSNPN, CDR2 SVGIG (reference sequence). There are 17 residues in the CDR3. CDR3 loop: CAWSVRYLPENTDTQYF. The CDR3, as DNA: TGTGCCTGGAGTGTACGGTACCTGCCTGAAAACACAGATACGCAGTATTTT. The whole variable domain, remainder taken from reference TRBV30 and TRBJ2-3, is SQTIHQWPATLVQPVGSPLSLECTVEGTSNPNLYWYRQAAGRGLQLLFYSVGIGQISSEVPQNLSASRPQDRQFILSSKKLLLSDSGFYLCAWSVRYLPENTDTQYFGPGTRLTVL.

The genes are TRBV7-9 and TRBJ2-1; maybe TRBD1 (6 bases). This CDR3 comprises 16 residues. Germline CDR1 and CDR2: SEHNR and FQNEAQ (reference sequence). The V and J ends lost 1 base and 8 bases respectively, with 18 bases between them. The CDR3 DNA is TGTGCCAGCAGCTTAGTGGTCAGTCCAGGGGTCGATGAGCAGTTCTTC. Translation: CASSLVVSPGVDEQFF.

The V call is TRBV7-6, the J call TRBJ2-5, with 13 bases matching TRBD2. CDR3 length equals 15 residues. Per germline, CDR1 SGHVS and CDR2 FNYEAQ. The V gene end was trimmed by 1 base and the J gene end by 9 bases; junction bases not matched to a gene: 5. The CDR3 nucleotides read TGTGCCAGCAGCTTAGGTGGGACTAGCGGGATGGCCCAGTACTTC. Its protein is CASSLGGTSGMAQYF. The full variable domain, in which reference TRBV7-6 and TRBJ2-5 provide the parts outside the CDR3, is GAGVSQSPRYKVTKRGQDVALRCDPISGHVSLYWYRQALGQGPEFLTYFNYEAQQDKSGLPNDRFSAERPEGSISTLTIQRTEQRDSAMYRCASSLGGTSGMAQYFGPGTRLLVL.

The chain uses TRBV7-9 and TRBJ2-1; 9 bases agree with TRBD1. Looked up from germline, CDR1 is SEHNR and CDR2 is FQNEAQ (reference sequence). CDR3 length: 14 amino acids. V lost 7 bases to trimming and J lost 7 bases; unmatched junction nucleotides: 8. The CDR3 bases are TGTGCCAGCACAGGATGGGACAGGGATAATGAGCAGTTCTTC. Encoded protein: CASTGWDRDNEQFF. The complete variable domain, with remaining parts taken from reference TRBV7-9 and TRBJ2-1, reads DTGVSQNPRHKITKRGQNVTFRCDPISEHNRLYWYRQTLGQGPEFLTYFQNEAQLEKSRLLSDRFSAERPKGSFSTLEIQRTEQGDSAMYLCASTGWDRDNEQFFGPGTRLTVL.

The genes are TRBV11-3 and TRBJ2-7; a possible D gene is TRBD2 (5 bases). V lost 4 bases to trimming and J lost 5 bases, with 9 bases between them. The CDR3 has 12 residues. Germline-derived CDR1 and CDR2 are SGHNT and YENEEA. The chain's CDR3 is CASSSFGNEQYF. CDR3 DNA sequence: TGTGCCAGCAGCTCCTTCGGGAACGAGCAGTACTTC.

The CDR3 DNA sequence: TGTGCCAGCAGCCCCGCGAGCACAGATACGCAGTATTTT. This encodes CASSPASTDTQYF. The chain joins TRBV5-4 to TRBJ2-3; D is ambiguous. The CDR3 loop spans 13 amino acids. Trimming shortened V by 4 bases and J by 0 bases, and 6 bases separated the two germline ends. CDR1 and CDR2 (germline): SGHNT, YYREEE (reference sequence).